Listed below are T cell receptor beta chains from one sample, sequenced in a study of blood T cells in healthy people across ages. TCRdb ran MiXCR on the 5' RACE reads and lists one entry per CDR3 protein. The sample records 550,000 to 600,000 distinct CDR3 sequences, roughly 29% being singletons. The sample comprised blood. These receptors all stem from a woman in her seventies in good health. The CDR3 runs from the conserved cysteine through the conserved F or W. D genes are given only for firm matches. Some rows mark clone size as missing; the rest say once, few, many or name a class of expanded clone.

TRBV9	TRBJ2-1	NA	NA	TGTGCCAGCAGCGTAGCTTGGGGCCTTAATGAGCAGTTCTTC	CASSVAWGLNEQFF
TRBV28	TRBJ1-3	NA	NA	TGTGCCAGCCACCAACTCGGCAGGGATGGAAACACCATATATTTT	CASHQLGRDGNTIYF
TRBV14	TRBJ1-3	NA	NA	TGTGCCAGCAGCCCGTGGGGAGAGGACACCATATATTTT	CASSPWGEDTIYF
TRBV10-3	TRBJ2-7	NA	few	TGTGCCATCAGCGCCCTAGGGACCTACGAGCAGTACTTC	CAISALGTYEQYF
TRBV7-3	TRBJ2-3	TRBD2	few	TGTGCCAGCAGGGCTAGCGGGGGAGGGCAAGATACGCAGTATTTT	CASRASGGGQDTQYF
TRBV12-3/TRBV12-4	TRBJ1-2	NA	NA	TGTGCCAGCAGTTCGACAAGACTTGATGGCTACACCTTC	CASSSTRLDGYTF
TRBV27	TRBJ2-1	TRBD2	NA	TGTGCCAGCAGTCGACTAGCGGGGGGTCATAGCTCCTACAATGAGCAGTTCTTC	CASSRLAGGHSSYNEQFF
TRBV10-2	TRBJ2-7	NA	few	TGCGCCAGCAGGACAGGGAGGTCCTACGAGCAGTACTTC	CASRTGRSYEQYF
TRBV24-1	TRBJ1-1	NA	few	TGTGCCACCAGTGACCCCCGGAGTGGGGACACTGAAGCTTCCTTT	CATSDPRSGDTEASF
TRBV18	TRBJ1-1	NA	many	TGTGCCAGCTCACCTTCAGGGATGAACACTGAAGCTTTCTTT	CASSPSGMNTEAFF
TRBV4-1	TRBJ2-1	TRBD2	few	TGCGCCAGCGGGGCTGGGACTAGCGGACCAAATGAGCAGTTCTTC	CASGAGTSGPNEQFF
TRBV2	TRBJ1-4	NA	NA	TGTGCCAGCAGCCCGTGGGGAGAAAAACTGTTTTTT	CASSPWGEKLFF
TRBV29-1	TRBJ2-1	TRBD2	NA	TGCAGCGTCGGAAAAAGCGGGGGCAGCTACAATGAGCAGTTCTTC	CSVGKSGGSYNEQFF
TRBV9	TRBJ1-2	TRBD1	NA	TGTGCCAGCAGCGTAGACCCACAGGGGGCATCGAACTATGGCTACACCTTC	CASSVDPQGASNYGYTF
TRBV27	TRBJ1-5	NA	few	TGTGCCAGCAGTTTAAAAGCAGGGGAAGGTAATCAGCCCCAGCATTTT	CASSLKAGEGNQPQHF
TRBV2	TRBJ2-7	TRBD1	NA	TGTGCCAGCTCGTTCGGGACAGGTGTGCACGAGCAGTACTTC	CASSFGTGVHEQYF
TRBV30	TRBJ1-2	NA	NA	TGTGCCTGGAGTGGGGGTCTAGGTGTAGCTGGTTATGGCTACACCTTC	CAWSGGLGVAGYGYTF
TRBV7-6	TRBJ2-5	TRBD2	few	TGTGCCAGCAGCTTAGGAGCGGGGGGGCAAGAGACCCAGTACTTC	CASSLGAGGQETQYF
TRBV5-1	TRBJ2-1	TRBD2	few	TGCGCCAGCAGCTTGGCGTCCAGGGCGGGGGACTACAATGAGCAGTTCTTC	CASSLASRAGDYNEQFF
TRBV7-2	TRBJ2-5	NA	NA	TGTGCCAGCAGCTGGGGACAAAAAGAGACCCAGTACTTC	CASSWGQKETQYF
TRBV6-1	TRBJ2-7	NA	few	TGTGCCAGCAGTGACCGACCTACAGGTGTCTACGAGCAGTACTTC	CASSDRPTGVYEQYF
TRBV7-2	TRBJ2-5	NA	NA	TGTGCCAGCAGCTTACACAGATACCAAGGGACCCAGTACTTC	CASSLHRYQGTQYF
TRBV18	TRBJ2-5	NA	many	TGTGCCAGCTCGGCCCGGGAAGAGACCCAGTACTTC	CASSAREETQYF
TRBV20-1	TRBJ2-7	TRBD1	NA	TGCAGTGCTAGAGGACAGGGGATATTTGGCGAGCAGTACTTC	CSARGQGIFGEQYF
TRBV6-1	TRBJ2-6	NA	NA	TGTGCCAGCAGTGAAGCGGAGGGGAGCGTCCTGACTTTC	CASSEAEGSVLTF
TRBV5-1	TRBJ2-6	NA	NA	TGCGCCAGCACCGACGGTCTCTCTGGGGCCAACGTCCTGACTTTC	CASTDGLSGANVLTF
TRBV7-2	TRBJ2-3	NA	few	TGTGCCAGCACCTGGGGCGATACGCAGTATTTT	CASTWGDTQYF